These 9 T cell receptor beta chains came from one sample sequenced in a study of blood T cell repertoires in COVID-19. Here immunoSEQ multiplex PCR was the method, and the copy in TCRdb shows in-frame clones only, minus some. The profile shows about 82,000 clones, around 78% of them singletons. Sequencing was done on a sample of peripheral blood. The receptors here all came from a man in his 60s with COVID-19, enrolled during active disease.

The V and J genes are TRBV30 and TRBJ2-2; 7 bases match TRBD2. The germline gives CDR1 GTSNPN, CDR2 SVGIG (reference sequence). Trimming at V came to 1 base and at J to 2 bases, leaving 7 bases not matched to a gene. The CDR3 length is 16 residues. Here the CDR3 reads CAWSERSGANTGELFF. In DNA, the CDR3 is TGTGCCTGGAGTGAAAGAAGCGGGGCTAACACCGGGGAGCTGTTTTTT.

The rearrangement links TRBV27 to TRBJ1-1; tentatively, D is TRBD1 (6 bases). The CDR3 length is 14 residues. V shed 6 bases and J shed 6 bases, with 17 bases lying between them. The germline V gene has CDR1 MNHEY and CDR2 SMNVEV (reference sequence). The CDR3 is CASRTDTGRAEAFF. DNA of the CDR3: TGTGCCAGCAGGACCGATACAGGGAGGGCTGAAGCTTTCTTT.

This clone occurred a few times. V gene TRBV7-8 combines with J gene TRBJ1-2, with 8 bases matching TRBD1. J gave up 5 bases and V 5 bases, and 7 bases lay outside the gene matches. The CDR3 length is 14 residues. Germline V gene data show CDR1 as SGHVS and CDR2 as FQNEAQ. The CDR3 here is CASSPGQEDYGYTF. The CDR3 DNA reads TGTGCCAGCAGCCCGGGACAGGAAGATTATGGCTACACCTTC.

J is TRBJ1-4 and V is TRBV2; perhaps TRBD1 as D (5 bases). Deletions cut 1 base from V and 4 bases from J, with 10 bases between. Germline assignment: CDR1 SNHLY and CDR2 FYNNEI. The CDR3 spans 15 residues. The CDR3 reads CASSEVGTGNEKLFF. DNA for the CDR3: TGTGCCAGCAGTGAAGTCGGGACTGGTAATGAAAAACTGTTTTTT.

This clone was observed a handful of times. The chain joins TRBV27 to TRBJ2-7; a possible D gene is TRBD2 (6 bases). The germline V gene has CDR1 MNHEY and CDR2 SMNVEV (reference sequence). Trimming took 3 bases from V and 3 from J, leaving 6 bases between them. The CDR3 loop spans 12 amino acids. The CDR3 loop is CASSLGGYEQYF. The DNA for the CDR3 is TGTGCCAGCAGTTTGGGGGGCTACGAGCAGTACTTC.

The gene calls are TRBV4-3 and TRBJ2-7, with 10 positions matching TRBD2. There are 17 residues in the CDR3. Germline assignment: CDR1 LGHNA and CDR2 YSLEER. The V segment lost 4 bases and the J segment 3 bases; nucleotides outside the gene matches: 12. This chain's CDR3 is CASSPQGHPSGSYEQYF. Here the CDR3 DNA reads TGCGCCAGCAGCCCACAGGGTCATCCTAGCGGGAGCTACGAGCAGTACTTC.

This clone came up once. This chain uses TRBV14 with TRBJ1-2, with a possible D match to TRBD1 (5 bases). Per germline, CDR1 SGHDN and CDR2 FVKESK. The CDR3 contains 14 residues. V lost 3 bases, J lost 7 bases, and 15 bases lay in between. Here the CDR3 reads CASSQSGGLGGYTF. DNA for the CDR3: TGTGCCAGCAGCCAGAGTGGGGGACTAGGTGGCTACACCTTC. The whole variable domain, remainder taken from reference TRBV14 and TRBJ1-2, is EAGVTQFPSHSVIEKGQTVTLRCDPISGHDNLYWYRRVMGKEIKFLLHFVKESKQDESGMPNNRFLAERTGGTYSTLKVQPAELEDSGVYFCASSQSGGLGGYTFGSGTRLTVV.

The chain links TRBV15 to TRBJ2-2, with D possibly TRBD2 on 6 matching bases. Trimming pared 0 bases from V and 4 bases from J, leaving 9 bases between. Germline V lookup: CDR1 LNHNV, CDR2 YYDKDF (reference sequence). CDR3 size: 15 residues. The CDR3 here is CATSRDGEATGELFF. The CDR3 bases are TGTGCCACCAGCAGAGATGGGGAGGCCACCGGGGAGCTGTTTTTT.

The chain combines TRBV15 with TRBJ1-2; D is undetermined. V lost 0 bases and J 13 bases, leaving 9 bases between the germline ends. This CDR3 has 11 amino acids. Germline-derived CDR1 and CDR2 are LNHNV and YYDKDF (reference sequence). The CDR3 reads CATSRDAGPTF. As DNA, the CDR3 is TGTGCCACCAGCAGAGATGCAGGCCCCACCTTC.